These 8 T cell receptor beta chains came from one sample sequenced in a study of T-cell reconstitution after alpha-beta-depleted transplantation in children. The library targeted TCRbeta and was prepared with unique molecular identifiers. TCRdb reanalysed the PCR reads using MiXCR and keeps one entry per CDR3 protein. The repertoire holds about 580,000 distinct CDR3 sequences, with around 23% as singletons. Sequencing used PBMCs, mostly from graft donor cells, obtained 360 days after TCRalphabeta/CD19-depleted stem cell transplant. These TCRs come from a boy in the first two years of life who had a stem cell transplant for acute myeloid leukemia, so the T cells may come from the graft donor.

This clonotype appeared a few times. The J gene is TRBJ2-5, the V gene TRBV5-4; D is perhaps TRBD1 or TRBD2 (6 bases each). The CDR3 length is 16 residues. Deletions cut 3 bases from V and 3 bases from J, with 18 bases between. Germline V CDR1 and CDR2: SGHNT, YYREEE (reference sequence). The CDR3 region is CASSYRRGNMEETQYF. Written as DNA, the CDR3 is TGTGCCAGCAGCTATAGGAGGGGGAACATGGAAGAGACCCAGTACTTC.

This clonotype was detected many times. The chain carries TRBV4-2 and TRBJ2-1; 9 nucleotides match TRBD2. From germline, CDR1 is LGHNA and CDR2 YNFKEQ. There are 15 residues in the CDR3. V lost 6 bases to trimming and J lost 6 bases; unmatched junction nucleotides: 9. The CDR3 loop reads CASSPLSGGLNEQFF. DNA of the CDR3: TGTGCCAGCAGTCCCTTGAGCGGGGGGCTCAATGAGCAGTTCTTC.

There are a few counts of this clonotype. This rearrangement joins TRBV4-3 to TRBJ2-7; D unresolved. Germline V gives CDR1 LGHNA, CDR2 YSLEER. The CDR3 contains 16 residues. Trimming cost V 0 bases and J 1 base, with 13 bases left between them. This CDR3 reads CASSQDWLIPSYEQYF. The CDR3 DNA is TGCGCCAGCAGCCAAGATTGGCTCATACCTTCCTACGAGCAGTACTTC.

This clonotype was recorded at least ten times. V and J are TRBV5-1 and TRBJ2-1; possibly TRBD2 for D (5 bases). There are 12 residues in the CDR3. Per the germline V gene, CDR1 is SGHRS and CDR2 is YFSETQ. The germline V and J ends were trimmed by 0 bases and 8 bases, with 6 bases remaining between them. The CDR3 nucleotides are TGCGCCAGCAGCTTGGAGGGAGATGAGCAGTTCTTC. The encoded protein is CASSLEGDEQFF.

The chain couples TRBV9 to TRBJ2-5; 7 nucleotides line up with TRBD2. This CDR3 comprises 16 residues. J gave up 1 base and V 0 bases, and 6 bases lay outside the gene matches. In germline, CDR1 is SGDLS, CDR2 YYNGEE. CDR3 DNA sequence: TGTGCCAGCAGCGTAGGGGCTAGCGGAGTCCAAGAGACCCAGTACTTC. Its protein product is CASSVGASGVQETQYF.

This chain links TRBV18 with TRBJ2-3; no clear D. The CDR3 loop spans 14 amino acids. V lost 1 base and J 4 bases, leaving 9 bases between the germline ends. The V gene's germline CDR1 is KGHSH and CDR2 LQKENI. Written as DNA, the CDR3 is TGTGCCAGCTCACCACGGTCTCACGCAGATACGCAGTATTTT. Amino acids: CASSPRSHADTQYF.

This clonotype was counted between two and nine times. The chain has TRBV5-1 and TRBJ2-5, with TRBD2 identical over 11 bases. Germline lookup yields CDR1 SGHRS and CDR2 YFSETQ. The CDR3 runs to 16 residues. Trimming at V came to 9 bases and at J to 3 bases, leaving 13 bases not matched to a gene. CDR3 sequence reads: CATTPGTSGSKETQYF. CDR3 coding DNA: TGCGCCACCACGCCCGGGACTAGCGGATCAAAAGAGACCCAGTACTTC.

This clonotype was found a few times. The genes are TRBV29-1 and TRBJ2-2, with D possibly matching TRBD1 (5 bases). The germline V gene encodes CDR1 SQVTM and CDR2 ANQGSEA. The germline V and J ends were trimmed by 4 bases and 4 bases, with 10 bases remaining between them. The CDR3 length is 13 residues. CDR3 nucleotides: TGCAGCGTTGTCAGGGTGGGCACCGGGGAGCTGTTTTTT. Translating it yields CSVVRVGTGELFF.